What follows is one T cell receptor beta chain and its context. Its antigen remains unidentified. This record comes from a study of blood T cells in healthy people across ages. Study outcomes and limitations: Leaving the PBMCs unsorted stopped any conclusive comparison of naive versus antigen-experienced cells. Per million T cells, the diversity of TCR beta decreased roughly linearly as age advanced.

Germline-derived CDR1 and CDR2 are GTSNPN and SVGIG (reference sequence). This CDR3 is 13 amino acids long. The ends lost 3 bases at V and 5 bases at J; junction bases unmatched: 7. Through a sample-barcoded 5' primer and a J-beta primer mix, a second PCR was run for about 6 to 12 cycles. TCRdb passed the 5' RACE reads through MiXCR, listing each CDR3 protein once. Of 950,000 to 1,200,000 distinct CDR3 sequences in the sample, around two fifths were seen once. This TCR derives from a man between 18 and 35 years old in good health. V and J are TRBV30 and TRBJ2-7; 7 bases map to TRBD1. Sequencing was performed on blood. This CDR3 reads CAWSEGAKNEQYF. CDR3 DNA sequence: TGTGCCTGGAGCGAGGGGGCGAAGAACGAGCAGTACTTC.